This T cell receptor beta chain appears in the sequencing data of a study of shared clonotypes between healthy human individuals. V lost 4 bases, J lost 5 bases, and 2 bases stayed unmatched. Germline CDR1 reads SGHNT; CDR2 reads YYREEE (reference sequence). The CDR3 contains 13 residues. TCRdb's table, derived via immunoSEQ multiplex PCR, lists solely in-frame clones and lacks some. The data show 2,500,000 or so clones, with approximately 90% seen just once and roughly 0.14% held by the top ten. A CD45RA+ naive subset and a CD45RA-negative memory subset were split from CD4+ cells. Study conclusions and caveats: Naive CD4 clonotypes overlapped across a handful of donors at roughly 5%.

As regards this clone: Its antigen is undetermined.

This sequence originates from a man aged 18 to 29 in good health. Sequences were obtained from naive CD4+ T cells sorted from blood. Indicated subset: CD45RA+ positively selected. This chain links TRBV5-4 with TRBJ2-5, with TRBD2 identical over 10 bases. CDR3 residues: CASSMGLAETQYF. Written as DNA, the CDR3 is TGTGCCAGCAGCATGGGACTAGCGGAGACCCAGTACTTC.